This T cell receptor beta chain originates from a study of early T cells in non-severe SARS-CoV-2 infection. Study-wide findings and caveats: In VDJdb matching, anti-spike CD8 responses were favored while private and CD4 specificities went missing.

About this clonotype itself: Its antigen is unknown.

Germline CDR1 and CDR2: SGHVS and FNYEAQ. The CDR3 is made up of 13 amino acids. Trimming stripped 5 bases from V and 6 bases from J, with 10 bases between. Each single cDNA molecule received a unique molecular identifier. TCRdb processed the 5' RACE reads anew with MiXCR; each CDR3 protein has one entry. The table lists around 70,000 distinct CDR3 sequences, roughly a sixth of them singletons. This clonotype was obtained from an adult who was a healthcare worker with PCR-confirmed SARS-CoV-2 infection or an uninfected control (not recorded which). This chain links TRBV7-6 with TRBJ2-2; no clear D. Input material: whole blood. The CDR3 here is CASSPLVAGELFF. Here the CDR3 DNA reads TGTGCCAGCAGCCCCCTAGTAGCCGGGGAGCTGTTTTTT.